A single sample gave rise to the 32 T cell receptor beta chains below, sequenced in a study of cytomegalovirus exposure and HLA in healthy donors. The PCR had 60 Vbeta and 13 Jbeta primers. Clones were read by immunoSEQ multiplex PCR, and TCRdb kept only the in-frame ones, dropping some. This specimen shows 90,000 to 150,000 clones; the ten leading clones hold around 3.9%. The sample consisted of PBMCs. These receptors were taken from a man aged 18-30 years in good health and CMV-seronegative.

The rearrangement joins TRBV30 to TRBJ1-2; D remains ambiguous. V was cut by 3 bases and J by 0 bases, with 11 bases left in between. The V gene's germline CDR1 is GTSNPN and CDR2 SVGIG (reference sequence). The CDR3 extends over 14 amino acids. CDR3 residues: CAWSRGTSNYGYTF. The CDR3 nucleotides are TGTGCCTGGAGCCGAGGCACATCTAACTATGGCTACACCTTC.

The chain is built from TRBV10-1 and TRBJ2-5; 7 bases align to TRBD1. CDR3 length equals 14 residues. With V trimmed by 6 bases and J by 5 bases, 9 bases remained unmatched. CDR1 and CDR2 from the germline V gene are WNHNN and SYGVQD (reference sequence). CDR3: CASSPTGAGETQYF. The CDR3 DNA sequence: TGCGCCAGCAGCCCAACAGGGGCAGGGGAGACCCAGTACTTC.

The chain couples TRBV6-1 to TRBJ1-4; 12 nucleotides agree with TRBD1. CDR3 length equals 20 residues. Trimming removed 4 bases from V and 6 bases from J; junction bases left unmatched: 18. The V gene's germline CDR1 is MNHNS and CDR2 SASEGT. CDR3 in amino acids: CASSVKPGTGGKFSYEKLFF. The CDR3 DNA sequence: TGTGCCAGCAGTGTTAAGCCCGGGACAGGGGGCAAATTTTCCTATGAAAAACTGTTTTTT.

This chain uses TRBV5-1 with TRBJ1-5, with D possibly being TRBD1 (6 bases). V dropped 1 base and J dropped 7 bases, with 9 bases sitting between them. This CDR3 spans 13 amino acids. Per germline, CDR1 SGHRS and CDR2 YFSETQ. CDR3 nucleotides: TGCGCCAGCAGCTTGTCAGGGGAACAGCCCCAGCATTTT. Its translation is CASSLSGEQPQHF.

This chain links TRBV5-1 with TRBJ2-5, with 14 bases identical to TRBD2. TRBJ2-7 explains the end of the DNA better; the J call may be wrong. CDR1 and CDR2 from the germline V gene are SGHRS and YFSETQ. This CDR3 is built from 15 residues. The CDR3 protein is CASSEGLAGAYEQYF. DNA of the CDR3: TGCGCCAGCAGCGAGGGACTAGCGGGGGCCTACGAGCAGTACTTC.

Turning to this clone: A read error may account for a junction end that differs from germline. This chain links TRBV11-2 with TRBJ1-1, with no clear D. The CDR3 totals 11 residues. CDR1 and CDR2 (germline): SGHAT, FQNNGV. CDR3 in amino acids: CASSSGPLGIF. CDR3 coding DNA: TGTGCCAGCAGTTCCGGGCCACTAGGGATCTTT.

The chain is built from TRBV5-4 and TRBJ2-2, with D hard to call. The germline V and J ends were trimmed by 1 base and 4 bases, with 11 bases remaining between them. This CDR3 has 15 amino acids. Germline loops: CDR1 SGHNT, CDR2 YYREEE (reference sequence). CDR3 loop: CASSLPTPGTGELFF. In DNA, the CDR3 is TGTGCCAGCAGCTTGCCGACTCCCGGCACCGGGGAGCTGTTTTTT. The complete variable domain, with remaining parts taken from reference TRBV5-4 and TRBJ2-2, reads ETGVTQSPTHLIKTRGQQVTLRCSSQSGHNTVSWYQQALGQGPQFIFQYYREEENGRGNFPPRFSGLQFPNYSSELNVNALELDDSALYLCASSLPTPGTGELFFGEGSRLTVL.

The chain combines TRBV19 with TRBJ2-7; a weak D match, TRBD1 (6 bases). The V gene's germline CDR1 is LNHDA and CDR2 SQIVND (reference sequence). The CDR3 covers 13 residues. V was shortened by 8 bases and J by 2 bases, with 13 bases between the two germline ends. CDR3 residues: CASSPGDTYEQYF. The CDR3 nucleotides read TGTGCCAGTTCGCCAGGGGACACCTACGAGCAGTACTTC.

The chain employs TRBV7-8 and TRBJ2-7; no firm D call. This CDR3 is built from 11 residues. Looked up from germline, CDR1 is SGHVS and CDR2 is FQNEAQ. The ends were cut back, 4 bases at V and 5 bases at J, with 6 bases in the middle. Written as DNA, the CDR3 is TGTGCCAGCAGCTCACCAGACGAGCAGTACTTC. It specifies CASSSPDEQYF.

The CDR3 DNA reads TGCGCCAGCAGCCAACCTCCGGGACTAGCGGATTCTAACAATGAGCAGTTCTTC. It yields the protein CASSQPPGLADSNNEQFF. V gene TRBV4-1 combines with J gene TRBJ2-1; 11 bases match TRBD2. Germline lookup yields CDR1 MGHRA and CDR2 YSYEKL. V lost 2 bases to trimming and J lost 5 bases; unmatched junction nucleotides: 11. This CDR3 contains 18 residues.

The J gene is TRBJ2-7, the V gene TRBV10-2; possibly TRBD1 for D (6 bases). The germline V gene has CDR1 WSHSY and CDR2 SAAADI. V was clipped by 3 bases and J by 4 bases, with 19 bases between them. CDR3 size: 16 residues. The CDR3 protein is CASSDPSRDTPYEQYF. CDR3 nucleotides: TGCGCCAGCAGTGACCCTTCCCGGGACACCCCGTACGAGCAGTACTTC.

The CDR3 spells CASSPRGGQSEQFF. The CDR3 nucleotides read TGTGCCAGTAGTCCACGGGGGGGCCAAAGTGAGCAGTTCTTC. The chain employs TRBV19 and TRBJ2-1; 8 bases fit TRBD2. The CDR3 is made up of 14 amino acids. Germline V lookup: CDR1 LNHDA, CDR2 SQIVND (reference sequence). The V gene end was trimmed by 5 bases and the J gene end by 9 bases; junction bases not matched to a gene: 9.

The J gene is TRBJ2-1, the V gene TRBV6-4, with D possibly being TRBD2 (6 bases). The CDR3 totals 14 residues. Trimming left V 0 bases short and J 3 bases short, with 6 bases between. Germline values: CDR1 MRHNA, CDR2 SNTAGT. The CDR3 reads CASSDSGGYNEQFF. The DNA for the CDR3 is TGTGCCAGCAGTGACTCGGGGGGCTACAATGAGCAGTTCTTC.

The gene calls are TRBV18 and TRBJ2-3, with 9 positions matching TRBD1. This CDR3 comprises 15 residues. Germline V gene lookup returns CDR1 KGHSH and CDR2 LQKENI. V was clipped by 3 bases and J by 1 base; unmatched bases: 2. CDR3 protein: CASSPTGGGTDTQYF. The CDR3 DNA reads as TGTGCCAGCTCACCGACAGGGGGAGGCACAGATACGCAGTATTTT.

CDR3 in amino acids: CASSEWGGEQYF. Written as DNA, the CDR3 is TGTGCCAGCAGTGAATGGGGGGGCGAGCAGTACTTC. The chain uses TRBV6-1 and TRBJ2-5; TRBD2 matches at 7 bases. The better agreement between TRBJ2-7 and the DNA end casts doubt on the J call. The CDR3 is made up of 12 amino acids. Looked up from germline, CDR1 is MNHNS and CDR2 is SASEGT.

The V call is TRBV6-1, the J call TRBJ2-3, with 7 bases identical to TRBD1. Germline CDR1 reads MNHNS; CDR2 reads SASEGT. This CDR3 spans 15 amino acids. V was pared by 6 bases and J by 1 base, with 7 bases of the junction left unmatched. The CDR3 is CASRIDRVGTDTQYF. The CDR3 coding sequence is TGTGCCAGCAGAATCGACAGGGTGGGCACAGATACGCAGTATTTT.

The chain couples TRBV5-1 to TRBJ1-5; 8 bases match TRBD1. CDR1 and CDR2 from the germline V gene are SGHRS and YFSETQ. The V gene end was trimmed by 4 bases and the J gene end by 4 bases; junction bases not matched to a gene: 4. The CDR3 totals 14 residues. The CDR3 region is CASSPDRGNQPQHF. CDR3 nucleotides: TGCGCCAGCAGCCCTGACAGGGGTAATCAGCCCCAGCATTTT.

The rearrangement links TRBV5-5 to TRBJ2-1; 7 bases are shared with TRBD1. In germline, CDR1 is SGHKS, CDR2 YYEKEE (reference sequence). The CDR3 has 14 amino acids. V was clipped by 6 bases and J by 4 bases; unmatched bases: 7. CDR3 residues: CASNPGQLYNEQFF. Here the CDR3 DNA reads TGTGCCAGCAACCCGGGACAGCTATACAATGAGCAGTTCTTC.

V usage is TRBV28 and J usage is TRBJ1-5, with D possibly being TRBD1 (5 bases). Germline V gene lookup returns CDR1 MDHEN and CDR2 SYDVKM. Trimming left V 5 bases short and J 1 base short, with 18 bases between. This CDR3 region has 17 residues. CDR3 sequence: CASSLMSGGRSNQPQHF. CDR3 bases: TGTGCCAGCAGTCTAATGTCGGGGGGACGAAGCAATCAGCCCCAGCATTTT. Filled out from reference TRBV28 and TRBJ1-5, the complete variable domain reads DVKVTQSSRYLVKRTGEKVFLECVQDMDHENMFWYRQDPGLGLRLIYFSYDVKMKEKGDIPEGYSVSREKKERFSLILESASTNQTSMYLCASSLMSGGRSNQPQHFGDGTRLSIL.

A word on this clone: The same CDR3 is also encoded by other DNA sequences in this sample. The genes are TRBV27 and TRBJ2-7; D perhaps matches TRBD1 (6 bases). The CDR3 extends over 13 amino acids. Trimming took off 0 bases at V and 5 bases at J, with 8 bases between the two ends. The germline V gene encodes CDR1 MNHEY and CDR2 SMNVEV (reference sequence). The CDR3 is CASSLSTGNEQYF. DNA of the CDR3: TGTGCCAGCAGTTTATCGACAGGAAACGAGCAGTACTTC.

The chain joins TRBV4-1 to TRBJ1-4; D is uncertain. V lost 6 bases and J lost 2, with 10 bases in between. CDR1 and CDR2 from the germline V gene are MGHRA and YSYEKL. The CDR3 consists of 14 residues. The CDR3 nucleotides read TGCGCCAGCAGTCAGGAGGAGACTAATGAAAAACTGTTTTTT. Its protein is CASSQEETNEKLFF.

About this clone: The same CDR3 also results from other DNA sequences found in this sample. This chain connects TRBV5-1 to TRBJ2-7, with 11 bases that match TRBD2. V shed 0 bases and J 2 bases; nucleotides not matched to a gene: 4. Germline lookup yields CDR1 SGHRS and CDR2 YFSETQ. The CDR3 sequence is 16 residues long. The DNA of the CDR3 is TGCGCCAGCAGCTTGGCCTTAGCGGGGGGGACCTACGAGCAGTACTTC. Translating it yields CASSLALAGGTYEQYF. Supplemented by reference TRBV5-1 and TRBJ2-7, the full variable domain reads KAGVTQTPRYLIKTRGQQVTLSCSPISGHRSVSWYQQTPGQGLQFLFEYFSETQRNKGNFPGRFSGRQFSNSRSEMNVSTLELGDSALYLCASSLALAGGTYEQYFGPGTRLTVT.

The rearrangement links TRBV5-4 to TRBJ2-3; 14 nucleotides line up with TRBD2. Trimming took 3 bases from V and 2 from J; bases not matched to a gene: 8. Germline loops: CDR1 SGHNT, CDR2 YYREEE (reference sequence). The CDR3 extends over 18 amino acids. The DNA of the CDR3 is TGTGCCAGCAGCTCCGGGACTAGCGGGGGAATATTCACAGATACGCAGTATTTT. This codes for CASSSGTSGGIFTDTQYF. Combining the CDR3 with reference TRBV5-4 and TRBJ2-3 gives the whole variable domain ETGVTQSPTHLIKTRGQQVTLRCSSQSGHNTVSWYQQALGQGPQFIFQYYREEENGRGNFPPRFSGLQFPNYSSELNVNALELDDSALYLCASSSGTSGGIFTDTQYFGPGTRLTVL.

The genes are TRBV30 and TRBJ1-5; possibly TRBD1 for D (6 bases). V lost 5 bases and J lost 6, with 11 bases in between. The CDR3 loop spans 12 amino acids. Germline V gene lookup returns CDR1 GTSNPN and CDR2 SVGIG (reference sequence). The CDR3 here is CAWDRLGQPQHF. The CDR3 bases are TGTGCCTGGGACAGGCTCGGTCAGCCCCAGCATTTT.

The rearrangement links TRBV10-3 to TRBJ2-2; D unclear. This CDR3 is built from 12 residues. V was trimmed by 4 bases and J by 5 bases, leaving 5 bases between them. CDR1 is ENHRY and CDR2 is SYGVKD in the germline V gene. The CDR3 DNA reads TGTGCCATCAGTGGGCAGACCGGGGAGCTGTTTTTT. Amino acids: CAISGQTGELFF.

The chain recombines TRBV7-3 with TRBJ2-3; the match to TRBD2 covers 12 bases. CDR3 size: 14 residues. V lost 4 bases to trimming and J lost 4 bases; unmatched junction nucleotides: 0. Looked up from germline, CDR1 is SGHTA and CDR2 is FQGTGA. The CDR3 region is CASSSSGGADTQYF. The CDR3 coding sequence is TGTGCCAGCAGCTCTAGCGGGGGGGCAGATACGCAGTATTTT.

For this clone: Sequence at one end of the junction differs from germline and may be a read error. The chain employs TRBV19 and TRBJ1-5; no reliable D call. The CDR3 has 15 amino acids. Germline V gene lookup returns CDR1 LNHDA and CDR2 SQIVND (reference sequence). CDR3 coding DNA: TGTGCCAGCCGAAGTTCCGGAGGGAACAATCATCCCCAGCATTTT. Amino acid sequence: CASRSSGGNNHPQHF.

The rearrangement uses TRBV15 and TRBJ2-1, with 11 bases that match TRBD2. Germline CDR1 LNHNV, CDR2 YYDKDF (reference sequence). V was pared by 5 bases and J by 10 bases, with 4 bases of the junction left unmatched. This CDR3 spans 13 amino acids. The CDR3 DNA is TGTGCCACCAGCCCTGGACTAGCGGGCGAGCAGTTCTTC. Translating gives CATSPGLAGEQFF.

The V call is TRBV7-9, the J call TRBJ2-7, with 9 bases aligning to TRBD2. Per germline, CDR1 SEHNR and CDR2 FQNEAQ (reference sequence). The CDR3 loop spans 14 amino acids. Trimming at V came to 3 bases and at J to 5 bases, leaving 5 bases not matched to a gene. CDR3 sequence: CASSFSGGQNEQYF. The CDR3 DNA reads as TGTGCCAGCAGCTTTAGCGGGGGTCAAAACGAGCAGTACTTC.

With regard to this clone: The sample contains more than one DNA sequence encoding this CDR3. V and J are TRBV27 and TRBJ2-1; D remains unclear. V was clipped by 2 bases and J by 1 base, with 6 bases between them. The V gene's germline CDR1 is MNHEY and CDR2 SMNVEV (reference sequence). The CDR3 length is 14 residues. The chain's CDR3 is CASSLGGSYNEQFF. DNA for the CDR3: TGTGCCAGCAGTTTAGGCGGATCCTACAATGAGCAGTTCTTC.

The chain recombines TRBV9 with TRBJ2-5; 10 nucleotides match TRBD2. The CDR3 consists of 16 residues. The ends lost 0 bases at V and 4 bases at J; junction bases unmatched: 6. Germline CDR1 and CDR2: SGDLS and YYNGEE. The CDR3 coding sequence is TGTGCCAGCAGCGTAGCAAGCGGGGGGGCCGGAGAGACCCAGTACTTC. This sequence encodes CASSVASGGAGETQYF.

The V gene is TRBV6-1, the J gene TRBJ1-6; 8 bases agree with TRBD1. Trimming cost V 4 bases and J 8 bases; bases outside gene matches: 7. The CDR3 sequence is 15 residues long. Germline values: CDR1 MNHNS, CDR2 SASEGT. CDR3 DNA: TGTGCCAGCAGTGGGAGGACAGGGACCGATTCACCCCTCCACTTT. Residues: CASSGRTGTDSPLHF.